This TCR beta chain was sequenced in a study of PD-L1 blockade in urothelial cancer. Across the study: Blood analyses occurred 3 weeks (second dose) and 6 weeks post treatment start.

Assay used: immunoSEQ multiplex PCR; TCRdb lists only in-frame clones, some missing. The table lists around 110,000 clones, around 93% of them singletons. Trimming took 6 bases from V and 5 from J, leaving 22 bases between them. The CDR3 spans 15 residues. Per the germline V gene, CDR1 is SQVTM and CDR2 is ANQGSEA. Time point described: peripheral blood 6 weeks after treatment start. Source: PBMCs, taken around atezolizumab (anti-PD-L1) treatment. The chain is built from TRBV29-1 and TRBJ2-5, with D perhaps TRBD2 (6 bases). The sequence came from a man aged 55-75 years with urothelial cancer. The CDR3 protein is CSVKGRLGEAETQYF. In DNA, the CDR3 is TGCAGCGTCAAGGGCCGCTTGGGGGAGGCGGAGACCCAGTACTTC.